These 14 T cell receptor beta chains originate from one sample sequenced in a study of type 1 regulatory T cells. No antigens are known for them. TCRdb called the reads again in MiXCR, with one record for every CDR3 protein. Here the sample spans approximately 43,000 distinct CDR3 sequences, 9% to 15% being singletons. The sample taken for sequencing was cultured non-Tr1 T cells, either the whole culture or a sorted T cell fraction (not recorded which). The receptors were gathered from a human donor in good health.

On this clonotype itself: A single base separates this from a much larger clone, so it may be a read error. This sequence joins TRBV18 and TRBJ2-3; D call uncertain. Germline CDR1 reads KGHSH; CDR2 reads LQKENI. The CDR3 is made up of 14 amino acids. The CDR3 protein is CASPPRLGADTQYF. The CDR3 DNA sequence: TGTGCCAGCCCACCCCGGTTAGGAGCAGATACGCAGTATTTT.

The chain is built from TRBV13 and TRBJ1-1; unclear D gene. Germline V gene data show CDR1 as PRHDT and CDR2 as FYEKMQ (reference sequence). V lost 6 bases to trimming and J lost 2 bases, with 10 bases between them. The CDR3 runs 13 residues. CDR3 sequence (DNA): TGTGCCAGCAGTCCTACAGCTAACACTGAAGCTTTCTTT. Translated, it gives CASSPTANTEAFF.

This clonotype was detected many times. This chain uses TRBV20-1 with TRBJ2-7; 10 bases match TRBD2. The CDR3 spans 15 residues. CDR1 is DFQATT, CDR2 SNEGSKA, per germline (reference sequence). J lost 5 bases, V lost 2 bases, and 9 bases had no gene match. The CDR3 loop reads CSARSASGSGHEQYF. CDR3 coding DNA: TGCAGTGCTAGATCGGCTAGCGGGAGTGGGCACGAGCAGTACTTC.

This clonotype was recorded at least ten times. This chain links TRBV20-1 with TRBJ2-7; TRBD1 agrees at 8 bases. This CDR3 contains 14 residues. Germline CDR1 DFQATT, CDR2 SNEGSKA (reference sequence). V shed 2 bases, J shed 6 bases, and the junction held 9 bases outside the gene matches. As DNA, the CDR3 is TGCAGTGCTAGAACTTCGGACAGGGCGTTCGAGCAGTACTTC. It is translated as CSARTSDRAFEQYF.

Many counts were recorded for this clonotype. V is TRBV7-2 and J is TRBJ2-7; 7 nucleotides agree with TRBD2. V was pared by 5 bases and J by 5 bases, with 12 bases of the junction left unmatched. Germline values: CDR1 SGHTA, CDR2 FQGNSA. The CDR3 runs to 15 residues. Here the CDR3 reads CASSVAAGVMDEQYF. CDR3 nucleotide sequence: TGTGCCAGCAGCGTCGCGGCGGGAGTGATGGACGAGCAGTACTTC.

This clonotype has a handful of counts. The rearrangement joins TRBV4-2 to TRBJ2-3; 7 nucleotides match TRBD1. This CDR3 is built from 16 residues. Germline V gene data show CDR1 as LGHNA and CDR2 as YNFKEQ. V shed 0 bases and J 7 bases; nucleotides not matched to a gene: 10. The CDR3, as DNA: TGTGCCAGCAGCCAAGACTGGGACAGCCTCGGGAATACGCAGTATTTT. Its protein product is CASSQDWDSLGNTQYF.

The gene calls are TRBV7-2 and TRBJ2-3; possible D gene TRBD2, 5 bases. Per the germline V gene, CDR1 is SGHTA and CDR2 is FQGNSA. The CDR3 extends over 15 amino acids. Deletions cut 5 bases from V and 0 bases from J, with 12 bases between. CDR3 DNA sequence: TGTGCCAGCAGCCGCGACTACCTTAGCACAGATACGCAGTATTTT. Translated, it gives CASSRDYLSTDTQYF.

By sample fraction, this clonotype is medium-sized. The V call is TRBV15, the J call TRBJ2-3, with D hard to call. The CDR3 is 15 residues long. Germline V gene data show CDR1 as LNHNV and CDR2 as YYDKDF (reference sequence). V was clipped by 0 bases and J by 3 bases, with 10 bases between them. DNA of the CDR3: TGTGCCACCAGCAGAGATGGCAGTAGAACAGATACGCAGTATTTT. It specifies CATSRDGSRTDTQYF.

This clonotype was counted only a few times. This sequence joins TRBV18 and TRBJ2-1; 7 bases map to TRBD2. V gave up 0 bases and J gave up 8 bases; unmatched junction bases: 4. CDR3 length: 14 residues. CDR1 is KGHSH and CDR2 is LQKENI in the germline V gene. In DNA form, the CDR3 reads TGTGCCAGCTCACCACCGTCTAGCGGCTATGAGCAGTTCTTC. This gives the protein CASSPPSSGYEQFF.

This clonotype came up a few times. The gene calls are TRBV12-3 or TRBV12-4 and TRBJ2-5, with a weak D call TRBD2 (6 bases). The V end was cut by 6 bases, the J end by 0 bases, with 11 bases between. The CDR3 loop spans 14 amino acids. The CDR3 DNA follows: TGTGCCAGCAGGGGCCAGCGGGACCAAGAGACCCAGTACTTC. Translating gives CASRGQRDQETQYF.

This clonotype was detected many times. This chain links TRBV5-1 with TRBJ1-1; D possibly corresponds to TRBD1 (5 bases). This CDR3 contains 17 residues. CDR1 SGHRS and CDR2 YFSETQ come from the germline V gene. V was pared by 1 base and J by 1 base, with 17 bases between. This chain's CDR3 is CASSLSGGGWTNTEAFF. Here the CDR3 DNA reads TGCGCCAGCAGCTTGTCCGGCGGGGGATGGACGAACACTGAAGCTTTCTTT. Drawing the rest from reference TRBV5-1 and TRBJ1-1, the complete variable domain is KAGVTQTPRYLIKTRGQQVTLSCSPISGHRSVSWYQQTPGQGLQFLFEYFSETQRNKGNFPGRFSGRQFSNSRSEMNVSTLELGDSALYLCASSLSGGGWTNTEAFFGQGTRLTVV.

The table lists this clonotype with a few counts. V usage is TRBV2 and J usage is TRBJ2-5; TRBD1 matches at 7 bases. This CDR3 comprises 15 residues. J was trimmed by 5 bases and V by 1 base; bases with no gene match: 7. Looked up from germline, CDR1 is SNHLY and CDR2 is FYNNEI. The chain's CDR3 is CASSEERTGGETQYF. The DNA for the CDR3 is TGTGCCAGCAGTGAAGAGAGGACAGGCGGCGAGACCCAGTACTTC.

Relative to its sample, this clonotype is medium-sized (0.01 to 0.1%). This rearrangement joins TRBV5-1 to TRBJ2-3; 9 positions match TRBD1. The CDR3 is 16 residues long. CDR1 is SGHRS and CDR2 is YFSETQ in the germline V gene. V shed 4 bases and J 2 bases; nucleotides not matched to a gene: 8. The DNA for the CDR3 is TGCGCCAGCAGCCGGGGACAGGGCTCGAACACAGATACGCAGTATTTT. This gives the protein CASSRGQGSNTDTQYF.

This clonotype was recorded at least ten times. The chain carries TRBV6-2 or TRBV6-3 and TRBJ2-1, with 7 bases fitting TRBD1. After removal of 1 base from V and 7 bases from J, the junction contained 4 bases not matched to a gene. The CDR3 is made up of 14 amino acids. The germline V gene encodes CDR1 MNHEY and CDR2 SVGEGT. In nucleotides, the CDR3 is TGTGCCAGCAGTTACTTAGACAGGGCTAATGAGCAGTTCTTC. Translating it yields CASSYLDRANEQFF.